This T cell receptor beta chain was captured by sequencing in a study of shared clonotypes between healthy human individuals. Turning to the study itself: Each donor contributed plates that comprised three CD4 naive, three CD4 memory, two CD8 naive and one CD8 memory.

The table came from immunoSEQ multiplex PCR; TCRdb's copy has only in-frame clones and leaves some out. The profile covers over a million clones, with less than 99% appearing a single time and 0.36% taken by the ten largest. This CDR3 region has 14 residues. CDR1 is LNHDA and CDR2 is SQIVND in the germline V gene (reference sequence). The ends were cut back, 3 bases at V and 10 bases at J, with 16 bases in the middle. Study results and caveats: The small donor group covered limited genetic and exposure diversity. Specimens sampled were limited to blood, with tissue repertoires likely differing.

Concerning this clone itself: Its antigen is not known.

Sequenced sample: naive CD4+ T cells sorted from blood. The subset denotes: CD45RA+ positively selected. The rearrangement joins TRBV19 to TRBJ2-1; D tentatively fits TRBD1 or TRBD2 (6 bases each). This sequence originates from a man younger than 45 in good health. CDR3 bases: TGTGCCAGTAGTATCTTGACAGGAGGGGGGGAGCAGTTCTTC. This gives the protein CASSILTGGGEQFF.